The 13 T cell receptor beta chains in this list originate from one sample, sequenced in a study of cytomegalovirus exposure and HLA in healthy donors. The primer mix had 60 Vbeta and 13 Jbeta primers. Data came from immunoSEQ multiplex PCR; TCRdb stores just in-frame clones and leaves some out. The table lists about 130,000 clones, over 60% of them singletons. What was sequenced was PBMCs. These receptors were obtained from a female donor in good health and CMV-seronegative.

This clone has only one observation. The chain joins TRBV19 to TRBJ2-5, with 8 bases aligning to TRBD1. Per germline, CDR1 LNHDA and CDR2 SQIVND (reference sequence). The junction had 0 bases not matched to a gene; V was cut back by 4 bases and J by 2 bases. The CDR3 length is 13 residues. CDR3: CASSRQGQETQYF. CDR3 coding DNA: TGTGCCAGTAGTAGACAGGGGCAAGAGACCCAGTACTTC. The full variable domain, in which reference TRBV19 and TRBJ2-5 provide the parts outside the CDR3, is DGGITQSPKYLFRKEGQNVTLSCEQNLNHDAMYWYRQDPGQGLRLIYYSQIVNDFQKGDIAEGYSVSREKKESFPLTVTSAQKNPTAFYLCASSRQGQETQYFGPGTRLLVL.

V is TRBV5-1 and J is TRBJ1-2; D is perhaps TRBD1 (6 bases). Germline CDR1 and CDR2: SGHRS and YFSETQ. The CDR3 covers 14 residues. V lost 4 bases and J lost 0, with 10 bases in between. CDR3 sequence: CASSQGQPNYGYTF. CDR3 sequence (DNA): TGCGCCAGCAGCCAAGGACAGCCTAACTATGGCTACACCTTC.

The CDR3 loop is CATSRTPSVTGTNEKLFF. CDR3 coding DNA: TGTGCCACCAGCAGAACGCCATCGGTGACAGGGACTAATGAAAAACTGTTTTTT. This chain connects TRBV15 to TRBJ1-4; 7 positions agree with TRBD1. CDR1 and CDR2 (germline): LNHNV, YYDKDF (reference sequence). The V and J ends lost 2 bases and 2 bases, in that order; junction bases with no gene match: 11. The CDR3 is made up of 18 amino acids.

Here the CDR3 DNA reads TGTGCCAGCAGTGCCGAAGGGGAAGCGTATGGCTACACCTTC. Translating it yields CASSAEGEAYGYTF. The chain carries TRBV25-1 and TRBJ1-2; TRBD1 is a possible D gene (5 bases). CDR3 length equals 14 residues. In germline, CDR1 is MGHDK, CDR2 SYGVNS. Trimming stripped 4 bases from V and 5 bases from J, with 14 bases between.

In its sample, this clone was seen a few times. As DNA, the CDR3 is TGTGCCTGGACCAACAGGGGGCGGGAGACCCAGTACTTC. Translated: CAWTNRGRETQYF. The V gene is TRBV30, the J gene TRBJ2-5, with 9 bases that match TRBD1. Germline CDR1 reads GTSNPN; CDR2 reads SVGIG (reference sequence). Germline trimming cut 4 bases from V and 5 bases from J; bases unmatched to any gene: 5. This CDR3 is built from 13 residues.

CDR3 DNA: TGTGCCAGCAGCTTAACCTATACTAGCTCCTACAATGAGCAGTTCTTC. It specifies CASSLTYTSSYNEQFF. This chain connects TRBV7-8 to TRBJ2-1; weak D call: TRBD2 (5 bases). This CDR3 contains 16 residues. V gave up 2 bases and J gave up 0 bases, with 11 bases separating them. Germline CDR1 reads SGHVS; CDR2 reads FQNEAQ.

The CDR3 spells CASSGEGAQYF. In DNA form, the CDR3 reads TGTGCCAGCAGCGGGGAGGGAGCCCAGTACTTC. V gene TRBV2 combines with J gene TRBJ2-4; 7 bases fit TRBD2. Germline CDR1 is SNHLY and CDR2 is FYNNEI. With 6 bases clipped from V and 13 bases from J, the junction kept 6 bases outside the gene matches. The length of the CDR3 is 11 residues.

This chain connects TRBV6-5 to TRBJ2-7; possible D gene TRBD1, 6 bases. This CDR3 comprises 13 residues. Per the germline V gene, CDR1 is MNHEY and CDR2 is SVGAGI. V lost 5 bases and J 4 bases, leaving 12 bases between the germline ends. CDR3 protein: CASSVRTAYEQYF. CDR3 bases: TGTGCCAGCAGTGTCCGGACAGCTTACGAGCAGTACTTC.

The V gene is TRBV5-1, the J gene TRBJ2-7; TRBD1 is a possible D gene (6 bases). Germline CDR1 and CDR2: SGHRS and YFSETQ. Trimming shortened V by 0 bases and J by 3 bases, and 10 bases separated the two germline ends. This CDR3 is 14 amino acids long. CDR3 amino acids: CASSLDGTFYEQYF. As DNA, the CDR3 is TGCGCCAGCAGCTTGGATGGGACATTCTACGAGCAGTACTTC.

V and J are TRBV2 and TRBJ2-1; 12 bases agree with TRBD2. With V trimmed by 8 bases and J by 10 bases, 15 bases remained unmatched. Germline CDR1 SNHLY, CDR2 FYNNEI. The CDR3 is made up of 16 amino acids. CDR3 protein: CASQPELAGGRGEQFF. The CDR3 DNA is TGTGCCAGCCAACCCGAACTAGCGGGGGGCCGGGGAGAGCAGTTCTTC. Supplemented by reference TRBV2 and TRBJ2-1, the full variable domain reads EPEVTQTPSHQVTQMGQEVILRCVPISNHLYFYWYRQILGQKVEFLVSFYNNEISEKSEIFDDQFSVERPDGSNFTLKIRSTKLEDSAMYFCASQPELAGGRGEQFFGPGTRLTVL.

The gene calls are TRBV2 and TRBJ2-4, with unresolved D. CDR1 SNHLY and CDR2 FYNNEI come from the germline V gene. V lost 8 bases and J 2 bases, leaving 16 bases between the germline ends. This CDR3 is built from 15 residues. CDR3 in amino acids: CASQGVYVTKNIQYF. The CDR3 nucleotides are TGTGCCAGCCAAGGAGTGTACGTTACCAAAAACATTCAGTACTTC.

This rearrangement joins TRBV6-5 to TRBJ1-6; TRBD1 is a possible D gene (6 bases). CDR1 and CDR2 (germline): MNHEY, SVGAGI. Trimming removed 2 bases from V and 10 bases from J, with 15 bases in between. This CDR3 contains 15 residues. The CDR3 nucleotides read TGTGCCAGCAGTTACGACCAGGGGCGAGGCTCACCCCTCCACTTT. It yields the protein CASSYDQGRGSPLHF.

The gene calls are TRBV7-2 and TRBJ2-6, with 8 positions matching TRBD2. The germline V gene has CDR1 SGHTA and CDR2 FQGNSA. The CDR3 has 15 residues. The V segment lost 5 bases and the J segment 0 bases; nucleotides outside the gene matches: 0. DNA of the CDR3: TGTGCCAGCAGCCGGGGGGGCTCTGGGGCCAACGTCCTGACTTTC. Encoded protein: CASSRGGSGANVLTF.